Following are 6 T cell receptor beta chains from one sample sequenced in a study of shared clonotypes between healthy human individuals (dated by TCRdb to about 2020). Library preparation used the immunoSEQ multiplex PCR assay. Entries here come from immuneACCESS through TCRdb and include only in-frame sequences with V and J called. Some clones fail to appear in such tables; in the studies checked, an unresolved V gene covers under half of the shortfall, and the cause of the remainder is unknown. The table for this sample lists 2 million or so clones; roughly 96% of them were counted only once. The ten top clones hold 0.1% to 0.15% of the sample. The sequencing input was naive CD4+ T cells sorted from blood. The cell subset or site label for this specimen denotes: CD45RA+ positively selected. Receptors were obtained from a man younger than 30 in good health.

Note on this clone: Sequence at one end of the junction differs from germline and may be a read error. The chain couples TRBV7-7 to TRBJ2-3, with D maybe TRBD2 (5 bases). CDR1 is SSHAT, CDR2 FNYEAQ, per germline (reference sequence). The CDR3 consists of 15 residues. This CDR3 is CASSLAPGGWDTQYF. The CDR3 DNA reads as TGTGCTAGCAGCTTAGCGCCAGGCGGGTGGGATACGCAGTATTTT.

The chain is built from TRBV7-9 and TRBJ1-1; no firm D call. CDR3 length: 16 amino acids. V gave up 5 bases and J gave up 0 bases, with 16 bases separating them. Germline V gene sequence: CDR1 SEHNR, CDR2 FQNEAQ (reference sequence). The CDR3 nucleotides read TGTGCCAGCAGCCCCGGTCGAGGGTTGTTGAACACTGAAGCTTTCTTT. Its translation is CASSPGRGLLNTEAFF.

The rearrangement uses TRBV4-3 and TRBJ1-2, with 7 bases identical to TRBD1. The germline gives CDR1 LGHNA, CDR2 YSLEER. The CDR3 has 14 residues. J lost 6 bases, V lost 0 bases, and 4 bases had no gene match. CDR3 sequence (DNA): TGCGCCAGCAGCCAAGATACAGGGGTGAATGGCTACACCTTC. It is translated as CASSQDTGVNGYTF.

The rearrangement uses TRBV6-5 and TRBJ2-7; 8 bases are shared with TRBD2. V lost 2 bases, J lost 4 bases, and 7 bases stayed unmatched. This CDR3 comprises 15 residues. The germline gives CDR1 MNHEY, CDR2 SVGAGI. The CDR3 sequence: CASSYAGGGQYEQYF. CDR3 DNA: TGTGCCAGCAGTTACGCGGGGGGCGGACAATACGAGCAGTACTTC.

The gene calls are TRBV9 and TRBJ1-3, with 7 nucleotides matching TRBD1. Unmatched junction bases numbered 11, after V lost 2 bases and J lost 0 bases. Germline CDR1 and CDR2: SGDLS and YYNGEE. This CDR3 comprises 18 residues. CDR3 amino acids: CASSVSTGTLLSGNTIYF. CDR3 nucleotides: TGTGCCAGCAGCGTTTCGACAGGGACCCTCCTCTCTGGAAACACCATATATTTT.

This CDR3 reads CASSPIGSSSYGYTF. CDR3 bases: TGTGCCAGCAGCCCGATCGGTTCATCTTCTTATGGCTACACCTTC. J is TRBJ1-2 and V is TRBV7-2; no clear D gene. The CDR3 length is 15 residues. Germline V gene lookup returns CDR1 SGHTA and CDR2 FQGNSA. Between the trimmed V and J ends, which lost 5 bases and 5 bases, there was a span of 18 bases.